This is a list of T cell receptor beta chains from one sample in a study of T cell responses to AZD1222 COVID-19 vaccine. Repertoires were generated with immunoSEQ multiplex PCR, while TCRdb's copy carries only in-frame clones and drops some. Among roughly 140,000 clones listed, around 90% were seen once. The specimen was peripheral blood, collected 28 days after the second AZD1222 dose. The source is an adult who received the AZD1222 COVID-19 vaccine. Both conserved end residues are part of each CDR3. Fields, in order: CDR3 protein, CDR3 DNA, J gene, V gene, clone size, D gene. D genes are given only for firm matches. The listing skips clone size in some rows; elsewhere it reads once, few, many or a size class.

CATSRPDSLAKNIQYF | TGTGCCACCAGCCGACCAGACAGCTTAGCCAAAAACATTCAGTACTTC | TRBJ2-4 | TRBV15 | . | .
CASSFYYRAESPLHF | TGTGCCAGCAGCTTTTATTACAGAGCGGAATCACCCCTCCACTTT | TRBJ1-6 | TRBV5-6 | . | .
CSVGADRDIRTEAFF | TGCAGCGTTGGGGCCGACAGGGACATTAGAACTGAAGCTTTCTTT | TRBJ1-1 | TRBV29-1 | . | TRBD1
CASSQEYQDPSTDTQYF | TGCGCCAGCAGCCAAGAGTACCAGGACCCTAGCACAGATACGCAGTATTTT | TRBJ2-3 | TRBV4-1 | . | .
CASTVQGDSYGYTF | TGTGCCAGTACCGTACAGGGGGACAGTTATGGCTACACCTTC | TRBJ1-2 | TRBV19 | . | TRBD1
CASIHPGQGETQYF | TGTGCCAGCATTCATCCGGGACAGGGGGAGACCCAGTACTTC | TRBJ2-5 | TRBV6-6 | . | TRBD1
CASSYLGRTNRDEQFF | TGTGCCAGCAGTTACTTGGGCAGGACGAACAGAGATGAGCAGTTCTTC | TRBJ2-1 | TRBV6-6 | . | .
CASIPGGGVTEAFF | TGTGCCAGTATCCCCGGGGGAGGAGTGACTGAAGCTTTCTTT | TRBJ1-1 | TRBV19 | . | .
CASSSRQGGVQPQHF | TGTGCCAGCAGCTCAAGACAGGGGGGCGTTCAGCCCCAGCATTTT | TRBJ1-5 | TRBV7-8 | . | TRBD1
CASSLGLAGYNEQFF | TGTGCCAGTAGCCTGGGACTAGCGGGATATAATGAGCAGTTCTTC | TRBJ2-1 | TRBV19 | once | TRBD2
CASSLGAGRGYTF | TGTGCCAGCAGCTTGGGTGCAGGTAGAGGCTACACCTTC | TRBJ1-2 | TRBV5-8 | few | .
CASSVGQGPETQYF | TGTGCCAGCAGCGTAGGACAGGGGCCAGAGACCCAGTACTTC | TRBJ2-5 | TRBV9 | . | TRBD1
CASSPGTGVRGYTF | TGTGCCAGCAGTCCCGGGACAGGGGTTCGTGGCTACACCTTC | TRBJ1-2 | TRBV3-1/TRBV3-2 | . | TRBD1
CASSFPQGSTGELFF | TGTGCCAGCAGTTTCCCCCAGGGGAGTACCGGGGAGCTGTTTTTT | TRBJ2-2 | TRBV28 | . | .
CASSPTSTYEQYF | TGTGCCAGCTCACCGACATCCACCTACGAGCAGTACTTC | TRBJ2-7 | TRBV18 | . | .
CASSQEWTGASYGYTF | TGCGCCAGCAGCCAAGAGTGGACGGGGGCGAGCTATGGCTACACCTTC | TRBJ1-2 | TRBV4-3 | few | .
CASSPFSDSNQPQHF | TGTGCCAGCAGTCCCTTCAGTGATAGCAATCAGCCCCAGCATTTT | TRBJ1-5 | TRBV28 | . | .
CASSLSPASARYEQYF | TGTGCCAGCAGCTTAAGCCCGGCTAGCGCTCGATACGAGCAGTACTTC | TRBJ2-7 | TRBV7-2 | few | .
CASSSRQSGANVLTF | TGTGCCAGCAGCTCCAGACAGTCTGGGGCCAACGTCCTGACTTTC | TRBJ2-6 | TRBV7-3 | . | .
CASTEDTAMLNGYTF | TGTGCCAGCACCGAGGATACAGCGATGCTTAATGGCTACACCTTC | TRBJ1-2 | TRBV2 | . | .
CASSFLMGTGDHSGNTIYF | TGTGCCAGCAGCTTTTTGATGGGGACAGGGGATCACTCTGGAAACACCATATATTTT | TRBJ1-3 | TRBV7-9 | . | TRBD1